These 2 T cell receptor beta chains share one sample of origin, sequenced in a study of cytomegalovirus exposure and HLA in healthy donors. The primer mix had 60 Vbeta and 13 Jbeta primers. Sequencing used immunoSEQ multiplex PCR; TCRdb keeps in-frame clones, though not all of them. The sample lists approximately 160,000 clones; around 68% were seen once. The material sequenced was PBMCs. These receptors were taken from a middle-aged woman in good health and CMV-seropositive.

The rearrangement links TRBV4-2 to TRBJ2-1; 9 bases align to TRBD2. Germline-derived CDR1 and CDR2 are LGHNA and YNFKEQ. The CDR3 consists of 16 residues. J was trimmed by 9 bases and V by 4 bases; bases with no gene match: 13. The CDR3 nucleotides are TGTGCCAGCAGCCTTAGTTTAGCGGGAGAGGGTAGTGAGCAGTTCTTC. This encodes CASSLSLAGEGSEQFF.

This clone has more than one count but fewer than ten. The gene calls are TRBV4-3 and TRBJ2-1; perhaps TRBD2 as D (6 bases). The CDR3 has 17 amino acids. The ends were cut back, 0 bases at V and 2 bases at J, with 14 bases in the middle. Per the germline V gene, CDR1 is LGHNA and CDR2 is YSLEER. Here the CDR3 DNA reads TGCGCCAGCAGCCAAGATGAAGGAACGGGAGCCTACAATGAGCAGTTCTTC. Its translation: CASSQDEGTGAYNEQFF.